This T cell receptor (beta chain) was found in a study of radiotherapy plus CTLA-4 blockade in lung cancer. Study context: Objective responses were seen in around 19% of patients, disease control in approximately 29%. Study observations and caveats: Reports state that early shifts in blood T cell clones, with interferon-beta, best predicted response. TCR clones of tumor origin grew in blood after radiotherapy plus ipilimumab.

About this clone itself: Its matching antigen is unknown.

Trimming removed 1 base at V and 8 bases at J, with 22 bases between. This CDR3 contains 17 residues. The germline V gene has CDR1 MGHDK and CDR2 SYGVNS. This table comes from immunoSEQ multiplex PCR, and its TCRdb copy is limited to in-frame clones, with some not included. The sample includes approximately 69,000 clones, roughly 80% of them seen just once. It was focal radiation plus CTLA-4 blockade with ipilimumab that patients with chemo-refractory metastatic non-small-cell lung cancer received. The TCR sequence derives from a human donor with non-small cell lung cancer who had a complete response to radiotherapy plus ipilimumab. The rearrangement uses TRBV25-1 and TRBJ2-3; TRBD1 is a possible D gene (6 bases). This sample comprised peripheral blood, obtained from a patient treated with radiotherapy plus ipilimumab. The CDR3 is CASSELTKGQQGGTQYF. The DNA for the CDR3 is TGTGCCAGCAGTGAATTAACAAAAGGGCAACAGGGCGGTACGCAGTATTTT.